The next 10 T cell receptor beta chains were all read from a single sample in a study of cytotoxic CD8 clonotypes in ibrutinib-treated CLL. Clones were read by immunoSEQ multiplex PCR, and TCRdb kept only the in-frame ones, dropping some. The sample shows tens of thousands of clones, roughly three quarters of them seen only once. The sequencing here drew on PBMCs, taken before ibrutinib treatment. These receptors all stem from a human donor with chronic lymphocytic leukemia.

With regard to this clone: A read error may account for a junction end that differs from germline. The gene calls are TRBV4-3 and TRBJ2-1, with 11 bases fitting TRBD1. Germline values: CDR1 LGHNA, CDR2 YSLEER. This CDR3 has 15 amino acids. The CDR3 DNA sequence: TGCGCCAGCAGCCCAGCGGACAGGGGGCGCGATGACCAGTTCTTC. Its translation: CASSPADRGRDDQFF.

The chain recombines TRBV9 with TRBJ2-3; D is uncertain. Germline CDR1 reads SGDLS; CDR2 reads YYNGEE. The CDR3 has 13 amino acids. Trimming took 5 bases from V and 2 from J, leaving 9 bases between them. The CDR3 protein is CASRSRLTDTQYF. DNA of the CDR3: TGTGCCAGCAGGTCAAGACTCACAGATACGCAGTATTTT.

This clone was seen a few times. The rearrangement uses TRBV19 and TRBJ1-5; D is undetermined. This CDR3 has 13 residues. The germline gives CDR1 LNHDA, CDR2 SQIVND (reference sequence). The germline V and J ends were trimmed by 4 bases and 3 bases, with 7 bases remaining between them. The CDR3: CASSTDPNQPQHF. The CDR3 nucleotides are TGTGCCAGTAGTACCGACCCCAATCAGCCCCAGCATTTT. The complete variable domain, with remaining parts taken from reference TRBV19 and TRBJ1-5, reads DGGITQSPKYLFRKEGQNVTLSCEQNLNHDAMYWYRQDPGQGLRLIYYSQIVNDFQKGDIAEGYSVSREKKESFPLTVTSAQKNPTAFYLCASSTDPNQPQHFGDGTRLSIL.

The chain recombines TRBV28 with TRBJ1-1, with 9 positions matching TRBD1. This CDR3 has 15 residues. Germline V gives CDR1 MDHEN, CDR2 SYDVKM. Unmatched junction bases numbered 6, after V lost 6 bases and J lost 1 base. The DNA of the CDR3 is TGTGCCAGCAGAACTCCGGACAGGGGGAACACTGAAGCTTTCTTT. Its protein is CASRTPDRGNTEAFF.

This clone was found a few times. The V and J genes are TRBV7-3 and TRBJ2-2, with TRBD1 matching 10 bases. Germline V lookup: CDR1 SGHTA, CDR2 FQGTGA. The CDR3 is made up of 16 amino acids. Unmatched junction bases numbered 10, after V lost 5 bases and J lost 7 bases. CDR3 protein: CASSTRGTGVSGELFF. In DNA form, the CDR3 reads TGTGCCAGCAGCACTAGAGGGACAGGGGTCAGCGGGGAGCTGTTTTTT. The full variable domain, its missing parts supplied by reference TRBV7-3 and TRBJ2-2, is GAGVSQTPSNKVTEKGKYVELRCDPISGHTALYWYRQSLGQGPEFLIYFQGTGAADDSGLPNDRFFAVRPEGSVSTLKIQRTERGDSAVYLCASSTRGTGVSGELFFGEGSRLTVL.

V gene TRBV14 combines with J gene TRBJ2-2; 7 bases match TRBD1. CDR1 SGHDN and CDR2 FVKESK come from the germline V gene. The trim removed 0 bases at V and 1 base at J, leaving 5 bases unmatched. The CDR3 runs 17 residues. In DNA, the CDR3 is TGTGCCAGCAGCCAAGATGAGAGGGGGCTGAACACCGGGGAGCTGTTTTTT. This sequence encodes CASSQDERGLNTGELFF.

This clone was seen a few times. The J gene is TRBJ2-2, the V gene TRBV5-6; D is undetermined. The V end lost 2 bases, the J end lost 7 bases, and 6 bases lay between the germline ends. This CDR3 spans 12 amino acids. Germline CDR1 is SGHDT and CDR2 is YYEEEE. In DNA, the CDR3 is TGTGCCAGCAGCTTCGAATTCGGGGAGCTGTTTTTT. The encoded protein is CASSFEFGELFF.

The chain employs TRBV27 and TRBJ2-5; D not resolved. V lost 6 bases and J 0 bases, leaving 14 bases between the germline ends. Germline assignment: CDR1 MNHEY and CDR2 SMNVEV (reference sequence). CDR3 length equals 15 residues. CDR3 loop: CASSRTIVYQETQYF. CDR3 sequence (DNA): TGTGCCAGCAGCCGTACCATAGTCTACCAAGAGACCCAGTACTTC.

This clone has just one count. V gene TRBV5-1 combines with J gene TRBJ2-3, with D possibly matching TRBD2 (5 bases). Germline-derived CDR1 and CDR2 are SGHRS and YFSETQ. The V end was cut by 0 bases, the J end by 0 bases, with 8 bases between. CDR3 length: 15 residues. As DNA, the CDR3 is TGCGCCAGCAGCTTGGTGCTAGCTAGCACAGATACGCAGTATTTT. This sequence encodes CASSLVLASTDTQYF.

This clone was observed a handful of times. This chain joins TRBV9 and TRBJ1-4, with D maybe TRBD1 (5 bases). The CDR3 length is 15 residues. Trimming left V 0 bases short and J 8 bases short, with 14 bases between. Germline V gives CDR1 SGDLS, CDR2 YYNGEE. The chain's CDR3 is CASSVAAGPGEKLFF. Here the CDR3 DNA reads TGTGCCAGCAGCGTAGCCGCGGGACCGGGAGAAAAACTGTTTTTT.